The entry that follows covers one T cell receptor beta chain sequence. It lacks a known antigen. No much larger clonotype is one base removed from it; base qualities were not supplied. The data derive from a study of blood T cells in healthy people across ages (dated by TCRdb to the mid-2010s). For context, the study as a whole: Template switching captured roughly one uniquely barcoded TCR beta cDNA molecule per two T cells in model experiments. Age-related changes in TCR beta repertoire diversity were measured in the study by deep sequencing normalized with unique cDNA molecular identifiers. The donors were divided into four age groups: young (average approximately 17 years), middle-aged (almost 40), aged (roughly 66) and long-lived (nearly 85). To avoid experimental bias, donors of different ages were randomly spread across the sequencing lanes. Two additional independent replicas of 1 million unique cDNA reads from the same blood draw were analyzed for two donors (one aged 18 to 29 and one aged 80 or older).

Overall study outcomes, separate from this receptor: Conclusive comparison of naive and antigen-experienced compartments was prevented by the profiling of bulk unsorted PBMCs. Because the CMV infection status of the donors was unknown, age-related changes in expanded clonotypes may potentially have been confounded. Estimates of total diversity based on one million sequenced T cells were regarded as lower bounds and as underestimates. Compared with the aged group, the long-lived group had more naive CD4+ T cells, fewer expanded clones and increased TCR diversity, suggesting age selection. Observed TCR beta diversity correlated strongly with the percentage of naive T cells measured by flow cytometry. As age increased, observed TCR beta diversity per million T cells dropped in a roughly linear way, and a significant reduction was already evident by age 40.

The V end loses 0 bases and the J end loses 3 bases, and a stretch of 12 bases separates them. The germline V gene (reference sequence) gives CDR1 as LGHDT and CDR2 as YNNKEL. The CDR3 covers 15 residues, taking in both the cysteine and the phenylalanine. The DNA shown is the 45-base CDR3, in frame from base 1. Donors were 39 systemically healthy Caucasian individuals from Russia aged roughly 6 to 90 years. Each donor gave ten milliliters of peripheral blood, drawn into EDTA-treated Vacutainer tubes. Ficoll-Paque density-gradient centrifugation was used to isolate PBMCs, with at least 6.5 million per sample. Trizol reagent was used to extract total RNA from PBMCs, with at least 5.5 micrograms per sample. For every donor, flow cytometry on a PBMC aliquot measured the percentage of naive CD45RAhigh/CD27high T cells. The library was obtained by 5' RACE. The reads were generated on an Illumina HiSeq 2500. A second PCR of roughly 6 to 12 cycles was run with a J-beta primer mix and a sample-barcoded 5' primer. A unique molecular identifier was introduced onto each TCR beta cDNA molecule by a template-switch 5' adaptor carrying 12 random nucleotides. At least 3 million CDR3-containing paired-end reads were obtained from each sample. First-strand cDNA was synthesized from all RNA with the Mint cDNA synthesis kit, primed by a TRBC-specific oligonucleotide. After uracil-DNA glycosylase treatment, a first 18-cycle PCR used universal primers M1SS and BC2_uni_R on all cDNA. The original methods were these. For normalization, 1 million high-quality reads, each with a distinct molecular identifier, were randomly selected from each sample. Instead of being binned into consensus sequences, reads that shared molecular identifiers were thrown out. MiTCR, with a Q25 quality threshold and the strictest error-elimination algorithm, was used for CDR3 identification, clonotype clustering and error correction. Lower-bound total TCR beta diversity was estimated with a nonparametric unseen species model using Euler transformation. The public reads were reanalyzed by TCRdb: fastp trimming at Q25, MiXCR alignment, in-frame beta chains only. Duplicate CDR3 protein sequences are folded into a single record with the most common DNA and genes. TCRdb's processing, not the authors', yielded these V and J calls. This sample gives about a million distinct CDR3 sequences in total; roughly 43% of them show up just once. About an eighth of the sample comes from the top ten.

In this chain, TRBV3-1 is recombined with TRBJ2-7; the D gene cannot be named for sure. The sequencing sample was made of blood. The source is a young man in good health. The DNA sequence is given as TGTGCCAGCAGCCAAGAGGCATTAGTACACTACGAGCAGTACTTC. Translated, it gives CASSQEALVHYEQYF.